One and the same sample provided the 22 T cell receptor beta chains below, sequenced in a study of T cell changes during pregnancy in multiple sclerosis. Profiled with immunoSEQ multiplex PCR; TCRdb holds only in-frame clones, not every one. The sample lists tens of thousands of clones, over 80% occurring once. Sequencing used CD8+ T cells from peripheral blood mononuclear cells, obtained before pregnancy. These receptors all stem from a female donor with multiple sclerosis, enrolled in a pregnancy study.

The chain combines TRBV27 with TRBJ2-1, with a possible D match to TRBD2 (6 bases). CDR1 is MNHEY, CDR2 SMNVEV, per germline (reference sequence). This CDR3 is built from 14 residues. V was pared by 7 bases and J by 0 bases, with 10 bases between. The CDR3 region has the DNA TGTGCCAGCACTTTTAGCGGCTCCTACAATGAGCAGTTCTTC. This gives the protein CASTFSGSYNEQFF.

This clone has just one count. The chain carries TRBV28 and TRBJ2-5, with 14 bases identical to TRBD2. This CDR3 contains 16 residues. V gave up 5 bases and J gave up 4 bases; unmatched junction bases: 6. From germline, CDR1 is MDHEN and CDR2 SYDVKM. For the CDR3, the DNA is TGTGCCAGCAGTAAAGGACTAGCGGGAGGTGGAGAGACCCAGTACTTC. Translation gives CASSKGLAGGGETQYF.

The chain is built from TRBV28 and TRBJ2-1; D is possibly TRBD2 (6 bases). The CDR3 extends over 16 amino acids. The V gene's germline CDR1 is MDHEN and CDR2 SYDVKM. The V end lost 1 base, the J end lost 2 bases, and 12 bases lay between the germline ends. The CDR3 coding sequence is TGTGCCAGCAGTTTATTCGGGGGAACACCCTACAATGAGCAGTTCTTC. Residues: CASSLFGGTPYNEQFF.

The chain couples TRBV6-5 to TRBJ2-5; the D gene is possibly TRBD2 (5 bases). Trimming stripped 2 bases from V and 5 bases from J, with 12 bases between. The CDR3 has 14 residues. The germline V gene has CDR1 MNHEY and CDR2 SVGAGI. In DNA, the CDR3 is TGTGCCAGCAGTTACGGGAGCTTCGGGGAGACCCAGTACTTC. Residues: CASSYGSFGETQYF.

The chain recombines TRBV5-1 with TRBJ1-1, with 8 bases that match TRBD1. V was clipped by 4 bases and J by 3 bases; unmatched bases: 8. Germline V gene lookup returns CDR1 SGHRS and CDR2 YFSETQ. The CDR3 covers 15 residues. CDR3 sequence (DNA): TGCGCCAGCAGCCCACATCGGACAGGGCACACTGAAGCTTTCTTT. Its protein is CASSPHRTGHTEAFF.

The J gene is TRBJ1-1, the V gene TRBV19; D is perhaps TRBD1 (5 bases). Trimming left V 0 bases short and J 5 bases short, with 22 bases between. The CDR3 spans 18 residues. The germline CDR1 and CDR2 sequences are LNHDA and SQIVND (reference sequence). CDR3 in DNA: TGTGCCAGTAGTATAGATGTTGAGGTGGGGCCCTCGTGGACTGAAGCTTTCTTT. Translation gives CASSIDVEVGPSWTEAFF.

CDR3 sequence reads: CAGGGGETYGYTF. In DNA, the CDR3 is TGTGCCGGAGGGGGAGGGGAGACCTATGGCTACACCTTC. This sequence joins TRBV2 and TRBJ1-2; D is perhaps TRBD1 (6 bases). Per the germline V gene, CDR1 is SNHLY and CDR2 is FYNNEI. Between the trimmed V and J ends, which lost 11 bases and 4 bases, there was a span of 17 bases. The CDR3 extends over 13 amino acids.

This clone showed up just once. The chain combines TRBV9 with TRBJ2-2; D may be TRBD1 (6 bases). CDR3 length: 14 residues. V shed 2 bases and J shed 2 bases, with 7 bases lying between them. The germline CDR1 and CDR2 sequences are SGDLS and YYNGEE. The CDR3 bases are TGTGCCAGCAGCGTGGACAGAAACACCGGGGAGCTGTTTTTT. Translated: CASSVDRNTGELFF.

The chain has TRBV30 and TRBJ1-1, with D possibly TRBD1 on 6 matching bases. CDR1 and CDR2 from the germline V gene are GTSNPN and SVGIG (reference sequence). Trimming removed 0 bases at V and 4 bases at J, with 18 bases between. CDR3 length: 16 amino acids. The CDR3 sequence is CAWSVKWGQGATEAFF. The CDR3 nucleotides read TGTGCCTGGAGTGTAAAGTGGGGGCAAGGGGCCACTGAAGCTTTCTTT.

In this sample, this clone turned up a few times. CDR3 DNA: TGTGCCAGCAGCGTAGGGTGGGAGGGCCTGTACGAGCAGTACTTC. This gives the protein CASSVGWEGLYEQYF. The chain joins TRBV9 to TRBJ2-7, with 7 positions matching TRBD2. CDR3 length: 15 residues. Trimming took 0 bases from V and 4 from J; bases not matched to a gene: 7. Germline lookup yields CDR1 SGDLS and CDR2 YYNGEE.

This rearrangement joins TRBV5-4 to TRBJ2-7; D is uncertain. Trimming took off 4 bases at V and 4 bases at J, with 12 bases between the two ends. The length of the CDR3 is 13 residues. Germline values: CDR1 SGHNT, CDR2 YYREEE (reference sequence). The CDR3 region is CASSARVSYEQYF. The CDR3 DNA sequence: TGTGCCAGCAGCGCCCGGGTCTCTTACGAGCAGTACTTC.

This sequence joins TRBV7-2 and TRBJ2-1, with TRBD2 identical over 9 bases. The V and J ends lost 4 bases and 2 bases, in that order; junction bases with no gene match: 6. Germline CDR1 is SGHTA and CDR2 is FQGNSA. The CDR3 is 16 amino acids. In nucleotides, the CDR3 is TGTGCCAGCAGCTCGCAAGCGGGGGGAACCTACAATGAGCAGTTCTTC. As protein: CASSSQAGGTYNEQFF. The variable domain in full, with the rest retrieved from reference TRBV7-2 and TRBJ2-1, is GAGVSQSPSNKVTEKGKDVELRCDPISGHTALYWYRQSLGQGLEFLIYFQGNSAPDKSGLPSDRFSAERTGGSVSTLTIQRTQQEDSAVYLCASSSQAGGTYNEQFFGPGTRLTVL.

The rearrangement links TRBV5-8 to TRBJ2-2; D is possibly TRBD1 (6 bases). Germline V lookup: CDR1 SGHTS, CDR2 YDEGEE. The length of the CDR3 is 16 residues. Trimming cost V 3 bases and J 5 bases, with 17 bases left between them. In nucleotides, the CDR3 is TGTGCCAGCAGCTCCCCGCAGGGGTTGGTAACCGGGGAGCTGTTTTTT. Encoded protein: CASSSPQGLVTGELFF.

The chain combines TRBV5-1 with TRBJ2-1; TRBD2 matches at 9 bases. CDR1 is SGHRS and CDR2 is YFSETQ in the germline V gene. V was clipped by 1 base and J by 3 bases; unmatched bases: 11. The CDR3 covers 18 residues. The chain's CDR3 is CASSLTPYSGSFYNEQFF. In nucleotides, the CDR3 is TGCGCCAGCAGCTTGACCCCATATAGCGGGAGTTTCTACAATGAGCAGTTCTTC.

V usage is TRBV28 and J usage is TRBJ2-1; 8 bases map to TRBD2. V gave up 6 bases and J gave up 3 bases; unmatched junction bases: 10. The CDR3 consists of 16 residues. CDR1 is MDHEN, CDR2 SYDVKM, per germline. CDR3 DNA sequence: TGTGCCAGCAGCTCCGGGGGGGAGGAGGACTACAATGAGCAGTTCTTC. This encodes CASSSGGEEDYNEQFF.

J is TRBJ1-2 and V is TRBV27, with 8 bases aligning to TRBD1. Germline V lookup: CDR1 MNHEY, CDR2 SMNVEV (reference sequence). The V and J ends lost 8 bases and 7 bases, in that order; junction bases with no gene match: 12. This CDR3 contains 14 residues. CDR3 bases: TGTGCCAGCCGGGTGCAGGGGGCGAATTCTGGCTACACCTTC. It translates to CASRVQGANSGYTF.

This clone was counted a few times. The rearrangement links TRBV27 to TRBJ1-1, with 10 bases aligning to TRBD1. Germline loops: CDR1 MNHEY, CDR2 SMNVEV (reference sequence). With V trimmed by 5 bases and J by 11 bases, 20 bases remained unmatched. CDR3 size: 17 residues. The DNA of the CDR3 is TGTGCCAGCAGTGTACTAGGGGACAGGGGAGTCCGGACCGGGGCTTTCTTT. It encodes CASSVLGDRGVRTGAFF.

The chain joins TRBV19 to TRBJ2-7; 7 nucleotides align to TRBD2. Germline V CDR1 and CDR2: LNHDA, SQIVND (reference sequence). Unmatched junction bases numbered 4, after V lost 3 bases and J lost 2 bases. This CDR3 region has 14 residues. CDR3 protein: CASSITSEAYEQYF. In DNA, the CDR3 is TGTGCCAGTAGTATTACTAGCGAGGCCTACGAGCAGTACTTC.

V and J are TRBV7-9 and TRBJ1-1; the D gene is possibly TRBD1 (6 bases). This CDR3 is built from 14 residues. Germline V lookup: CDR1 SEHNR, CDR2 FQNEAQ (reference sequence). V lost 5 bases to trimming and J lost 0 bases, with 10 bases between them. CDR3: CASSDRNLNTEAFF. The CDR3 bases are TGTGCCAGCAGCGACAGGAATTTGAACACTGAAGCTTTCTTT.

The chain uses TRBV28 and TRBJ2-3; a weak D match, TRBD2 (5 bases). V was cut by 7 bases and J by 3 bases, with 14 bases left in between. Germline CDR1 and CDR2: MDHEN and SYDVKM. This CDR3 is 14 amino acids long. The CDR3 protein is CASNPDGGTDTQYF. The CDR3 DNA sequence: TGTGCCAGCAACCCGGACGGCGGGACAGATACGCAGTATTTT.

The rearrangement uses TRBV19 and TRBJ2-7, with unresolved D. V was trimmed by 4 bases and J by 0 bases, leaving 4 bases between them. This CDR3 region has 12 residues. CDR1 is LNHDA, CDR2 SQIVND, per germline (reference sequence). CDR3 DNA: TGTGCCAGTAGTAGGAGCTCCTACGAGCAGTACTTC. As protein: CASSRSSYEQYF.

In DNA, the CDR3 is TGTGCTAGTTCTCACATAGGGGCGTCAACTAATGAAAAACTGTTTTTT. Its protein product is CASSHIGASTNEKLFF. The V and J genes are TRBV12-5 and TRBJ1-4; possible D gene TRBD1, 5 bases. This CDR3 has 16 residues. Germline assignment: CDR1 LGHNT and CDR2 FRNRAP. Trimming pared 8 bases from V and 0 bases from J, leaving 16 bases between.